Included here is one T cell receptor (beta chain) sequence, with context. No antigen is known for it. No quality values exist for individual bases; no much larger clone is one base distant. The entire isolated RNA was reverse transcribed using the High Capacity cDNA Reverse Transcription Kit, and thus expressed TCRB transcripts were sequenced. Deep immunoSEQ sequencing was performed on naive, central memory and regulatory T cell samples, with an average of approximately 3.9 million total reads per sample. After sorted cells were lysed in RLT buffer, RNA was extracted with DNase-treated RNeasy Micro or Mini kits, with the choice depending on cell number. Each cell subset was processed on its own to prevent cross-contamination, while patient and healthy donor samples were processed together. The immunoSEQ multiplex PCR was used to amplify TCRB sequences from cDNA, yielding 87-bp fragments that span the CDR3 region. Sequencing of the amplicons was done on the Illumina HiSeq platform. Regarding the original processing steps: PCR bias was corrected computationally using synthetic template baselines, and reads within Hamming distance 2 were collapsed, with unmergeable singletons discarded. By aligning reads against IMGT, V, D and J genes, CDR3 length, and insertions or deletions at six rearrangement sites were assigned. Clonotype counts were normalized to sorted cell number within each subset before computing true diversity and Gini coefficients with the tcR R package. Repertoire sharing was quantified using the overlap coefficient calculated on TCRB nucleotide sequences. Out-of-frame TCRB sequences from naive cells were analyzed as a proxy for the pre-selection repertoire. The table comes from immuneACCESS by way of TCRdb, which keeps in-frame sequences with V and J called. Part of the clones is missing from these tables; in studies checked, under half for an unresolved V gene and the rest for unknown reasons. The V and J calls and the clone size are those of that table, but D and trimming were determined from the DNA. This sample comprises over 200,000 clones, roughly 10% of them detected only once. Roughly 0.017% of the sample comes from the top ten.

The sample comes from a study of beta chain features in type 1 diabetes (dated by TCRdb to 2016 to 2019). A note on the overall study: No differences in mean age, gender distribution, total cell number or subset yield were found between patients and healthy donors. A total of roughly 100,000,000 sorted cells were examined across all samples, and the number of cells per subset was strongly correlated with RNA yield. The study compared the TCRB repertoires of sorted circulating CD4+ T cell subsets in recently diagnosed type 1 diabetes patients with those in matched healthy donors. Regulatory and stem cell-like memory subsets were isolated from only 8 patients and roughly eight healthy donors, whereas naive and central memory subsets came from all 30 or so donors. What the research found in general, with its limitations: Because cDNA was sequenced instead of genomic DNA, highly expressing activated cells could be over-represented, though the groups showed no difference in activation or CD3 levels. The naive, central memory and regulatory TCRB repertoires appeared to resemble one another more closely among patients than among healthy donors. Because the HLA sub-analyses included only small numbers of individuals, any influence of HLA type on TCRB rearrangement was left unresolved. A moderate but significant shortening of TCRB CDR3 length was observed in type 1 diabetes patients in all four CD4+ subsets. PCR might favor shorter templates, but patient and control samples were amplified and corrected together, so any skew would affect both groups equally. At VDJ recombination sites, type 1 diabetes patients had fewer insertions and more deleted nucleotides, which implies abnormalities in thymic rearrangement.

Reading from cysteine to phenylalanine, the CDR3 counts 12 amino acids. The retained sequence is limited to the CDR3, 36 bases, with the frame set at the first base. Trimming takes 4 bases from V and 7 bases from J, and the germline ends sit 8 bases apart. The germline V gene (reference sequence) yields SEHNR for CDR1 and FQNEAQ for CDR2. Each donor gave one peripheral blood draw, averaging approximately 110 mL, which was collected into heparinised tubes. A BD FACSAria II and a panel including CD45RO, CCR7, CD25, CD127, CD95 and CD27 were used to sort naive, central memory, regulatory and stem cell-like memory CD4+ T cells. Every sorted population had a purity above 98%. PBMCs were isolated right away by Lymphoprep density gradient centrifugation and were stained directly, without culture. Samples were stained and sorted in pairs, with one healthy donor and one patient per experiment, so that batch effects were minimized.

This TCR came from a man aged 30 to 45 with type 1 diabetes. Sequences were obtained from naive CD4+ T cells from blood. The intended sense of this specimen's cell subset or site label: true naive CD4+ T cells. In this chain, TRBV7-9 is recombined with TRBJ1-5; the D gene identity is not certain. The CDR3 protein sequence reads: CASSSARQPQHF. The sequenced DNA is TGTGCCAGCAGCTCGGCGCGGCAGCCCCAGCATTTT.